The 23 T cell receptor beta chains presented below share a single source sample, sequenced in a study of cytomegalovirus exposure and HLA in healthy donors. The PCR made use of 60 Vbeta and 13 Jbeta primers. TCRdb's copy holds only in-frame clones and misses some; the assay was immunoSEQ multiplex PCR. The sample shows around 150,000 clones, 60% to 80% of them seen only once. The sequenced sample was PBMCs. These receptors all come from a man aged 18 to 29 in good health and CMV-seropositive.

The V and J genes are TRBV5-4 and TRBJ2-7; TRBD2 is a possible D gene (6 bases). CDR1 is SGHNT, CDR2 YYREEE, per germline (reference sequence). V dropped 4 bases and J dropped 2 bases, with 13 bases sitting between them. This CDR3 contains 14 residues. The CDR3: CASSRGADTYEQYF. The CDR3 DNA reads as TGTGCCAGCAGCCGCGGGGCTGATACCTACGAGCAGTACTTC.

This rearrangement joins TRBV21-1 to TRBJ2-2; the table assigns TRBD2, which was not confirmed against the DNA. TRBV21-1 is shown as a pseudogene. The CDR3 covers 22 residues. CDR3: CASSKETGLAGSRFYRTGELFF. As DNA, the CDR3 is TGTGCCAGCAGCAAAGAAACGGGCCTAGCGGGATCGAGGTTTTATCGCACCGGGGAGCTGTTTTTT.

The chain recombines TRBV6-4 with TRBJ1-2; a weak D match, TRBD1 (5 bases). Germline V lookup: CDR1 MRHNA, CDR2 SNTAGT. The CDR3 has 15 residues. The V and J ends lost 3 bases and 6 bases respectively, with 17 bases between them. In DNA, the CDR3 is TGTGCCAGCAGTGAACCAAGGGAGGGGTTGAATGGCTACACCTTC. It translates to CASSEPREGLNGYTF.

The chain links TRBV10-2 to TRBJ2-3; TRBD1 aligns across 7 bases. This CDR3 comprises 15 residues. Germline V CDR1 and CDR2: WSHSY, SAAADI. V was pared by 6 bases and J by 3 bases, with 9 bases of the junction left unmatched. CDR3 amino acids: CASSIDRALTDTQYF. The CDR3 DNA reads TGCGCCAGCAGCATCGACAGGGCCCTAACAGATACGCAGTATTTT.

This clone was picked up one time. This chain uses TRBV19 with TRBJ2-1; 8 bases are a match to TRBD2. CDR1 and CDR2 from the germline V gene are LNHDA and SQIVND (reference sequence). With V trimmed by 1 base and J by 2 bases, 1 base remained unmatched. This CDR3 has 15 residues. In nucleotides, the CDR3 is TGTGCCAGTAGTATAGCGGGGGGGCCCTACAATGAGCAGTTCTTC. This translates into CASSIAGGPYNEQFF.

The chain employs TRBV5-4 and TRBJ1-2; D call uncertain. The V and J ends lost 1 base and 3 bases respectively, with 13 bases between them. The CDR3 is made up of 15 amino acids. The germline CDR1 and CDR2 sequences are SGHNT and YYREEE (reference sequence). The CDR3 nucleotides are TGTGCCAGCAGCTTGCCTGGAGATTGGGACTATGGCTACACCTTC. Translated, it gives CASSLPGDWDYGYTF. Supplemented by reference TRBV5-4 and TRBJ1-2, the full variable domain reads ETGVTQSPTHLIKTRGQQVTLRCSSQSGHNTVSWYQQALGQGPQFIFQYYREEENGRGNFPPRFSGLQFPNYSSELNVNALELDDSALYLCASSLPGDWDYGYTFGSGTRLTVV.

This clone appeared a single time. This chain connects TRBV15 to TRBJ1-5; tentative D call: TRBD1 (6 bases). Germline V gives CDR1 LNHNV, CDR2 YYDKDF (reference sequence). V dropped 2 bases and J dropped 4 bases, with 30 bases sitting between them. The CDR3 is made up of 21 amino acids. CDR3 DNA sequence: TGTGCCACCAGCAGACCCCCGGCTGGACAGTTGATGGCCCCCGGGAATCAGCCCCAGCATTTT. It yields the protein CATSRPPAGQLMAPGNQPQHF.

The rearrangement links TRBV30 to TRBJ2-2, with D unresolved. CDR1 is GTSNPN and CDR2 is SVGIG in the germline V gene (reference sequence). V was shortened by 4 bases and J by 2 bases, with 5 bases between the two germline ends. The CDR3 length is 12 residues. The CDR3 here is CAWNRNTGELFF. CDR3 DNA: TGTGCCTGGAACAGAAACACCGGGGAGCTGTTTTTT. The entire variable domain, with the rest obtained from reference TRBV30 and TRBJ2-2, is as follows: SQTIHQWPATLVQPVGSPLSLECTVEGTSNPNLYWYRQAAGRGLQLLFYSVGIGQISSEVPQNLSASRPQDRQFILSSKKLLLSDSGFYLCAWNRNTGELFFGEGSRLTVL.

This chain connects TRBV6-5 to TRBJ2-3; no definite D call. V shed 6 bases and J shed 0 bases, with 4 bases lying between them. Germline V gene data show CDR1 as MNHEY and CDR2 as SVGAGI. There are 12 residues in the CDR3. The CDR3 bases are TGTGCCAGCAGATCAAGCACAGATACGCAGTATTTT. Protein: CASRSSTDTQYF.

The rearrangement uses TRBV4-3 and TRBJ1-1; D ambiguous. Trimming stripped 0 bases from V and 5 bases from J, with 16 bases between. The CDR3 spans 16 residues. Per the germline V gene, CDR1 is LGHNA and CDR2 is YSLEER. DNA of the CDR3: TGCGCCAGCAGCCAAGAAATTCTCGGTCCGAAAACTGAAGCTTTCTTT. Its protein is CASSQEILGPKTEAFF.

This clone was picked up a small number of times. Other DNA sequences of this sample code for an identical CDR3. The chain couples TRBV6-6 to TRBJ2-5; D uncertain. Germline CDR1 MNHNY, CDR2 SVGAGI (reference sequence). The CDR3 extends over 12 amino acids. V was pared by 5 bases and J by 1 base, with 5 bases between. The CDR3 loop reads CASSPGQETQYF. In DNA, the CDR3 is TGTGCCAGCAGTCCGGGCCAAGAGACCCAGTACTTC.

This clone has a single count. CDR3 in amino acids: CASSESSGGVFYNEQFF. The DNA for the CDR3 is TGCGCCAGCAGTGAGTCCAGCGGGGGGGTGTTCTACAATGAGCAGTTCTTC. The chain employs TRBV10-2 and TRBJ2-1; 10 nucleotides line up with TRBD2. The length of the CDR3 is 17 residues. With 0 bases clipped from V and 3 bases from J, the junction kept 5 bases outside the gene matches. Germline V gene data show CDR1 as WSHSY and CDR2 as SAAADI.

This chain uses TRBV19 with TRBJ2-1; 8 nucleotides align to TRBD2. The CDR3 totals 15 residues. Germline V gives CDR1 LNHDA, CDR2 SQIVND (reference sequence). Trimming cost V 4 bases and J 4 bases; bases outside gene matches: 6. The CDR3 sequence is CASSTGTRGYNEQFF. CDR3 coding DNA: TGTGCCAGTAGTACCGGGACTAGGGGGTACAATGAGCAGTTCTTC.

This clone was detected only a few times. The rearrangement joins TRBV19 to TRBJ2-7; D is possibly TRBD2 (6 bases). There are 13 residues in the CDR3. Deletions cut 3 bases from V and 3 bases from J, with 9 bases between. Germline CDR1 LNHDA, CDR2 SQIVND (reference sequence). This CDR3 is CASSMEGYYEQYF. CDR3 in DNA: TGTGCCAGTAGTATGGAGGGGTACTACGAGCAGTACTTC. The entire variable domain, with the rest obtained from reference TRBV19 and TRBJ2-7, is as follows: DGGITQSPKYLFRKEGQNVTLSCEQNLNHDAMYWYRQDPGQGLRLIYYSQIVNDFQKGDIAEGYSVSREKKESFPLTVTSAQKNPTAFYLCASSMEGYYEQYFGPGTRLTVT.

The table lists this clone with a few counts. The chain links TRBV7-9 to TRBJ2-5; 9 nucleotides match TRBD2. V was clipped by 5 bases and J by 1 base; unmatched bases: 11. CDR1 is SEHNR, CDR2 FQNEAQ, per germline (reference sequence). CDR3 size: 17 residues. CDR3 sequence reads: CASSLQSIAGAQETQYF. In DNA, the CDR3 is TGTGCCAGCAGCCTACAGTCCATAGCGGGGGCCCAAGAGACCCAGTACTTC.

The chain employs TRBV5-1 and TRBJ2-5, with D tentatively TRBD1 (5 bases). This CDR3 is 14 amino acids long. V was shortened by 2 bases and J by 4 bases, with 12 bases between the two germline ends. Looked up from germline, CDR1 is SGHRS and CDR2 is YFSETQ. The CDR3: CASSLSRGVETQYF. The CDR3, as DNA: TGCGCCAGCAGCTTATCTAGGGGTGTAGAGACCCAGTACTTC. Complete variable domain (other parts from reference TRBV5-1 and TRBJ2-5): KAGVTQTPRYLIKTRGQQVTLSCSPISGHRSVSWYQQTPGQGLQFLFEYFSETQRNKGNFPGRFSGRQFSNSRSEMNVSTLELGDSALYLCASSLSRGVETQYFGPGTRLLVL.

The J gene is TRBJ1-2, the V gene TRBV7-9; 8 nucleotides match TRBD1. This CDR3 comprises 13 residues. V shed 5 bases and J 8 bases; nucleotides not matched to a gene: 7. Germline assignment: CDR1 SEHNR and CDR2 FQNEAQ (reference sequence). This CDR3 reads CASSPTGAGGYTF. CDR3 sequence (DNA): TGTGCCAGCAGCCCGACAGGGGCAGGAGGCTACACCTTC.

This sequence joins TRBV5-1 and TRBJ2-2, with D possibly TRBD1 on 5 matching bases. The V gene lost 4 bases and the J gene lost 0 bases, with 13 bases spanning the gap. Germline assignment: CDR1 SGHRS and CDR2 YFSETQ. The CDR3 totals 16 residues. This chain's CDR3 is CASSPLGATNTGELFF. DNA of the CDR3: TGCGCCAGCAGCCCGCTTGGGGCTACGAACACCGGGGAGCTGTTTTTT.

The chain uses TRBV10-3 and TRBJ1-3; TRBD1 might be the D (6 bases). V lost 2 bases, J lost 3 bases, and 11 bases lay in between. This CDR3 is 15 amino acids long. CDR1 ENHRY and CDR2 SYGVKD come from the germline V gene. The CDR3 DNA follows: TGTGCCATCAGTGAGCGGGGGGGCGGTGGAAACACCATATATTTT. Translating gives CAISERGGGGNTIYF.

The V call is TRBV7-2, the J call TRBJ1-4; no firm D call. CDR3 length equals 12 residues. The V and J ends lost 10 bases and 3 bases respectively, with 9 bases between them. Germline CDR1 is SGHTA and CDR2 is FQGNSA. DNA of the CDR3: TGTGCCACTCGGGAGTCTAATGAAAAACTGTTTTTT. Its protein is CATRESNEKLFF.

On this clone: The junction does not match germline at one end; this may be a read error. The rearrangement links TRBV7-9 to TRBJ2-7; TRBD2 might be the D (6 bases). CDR3 size: 12 residues. In germline, CDR1 is SEHNR, CDR2 FQNEAQ (reference sequence). CDR3 sequence: CSSSFSGYEQYF. CDR3 sequence (DNA): TGTTCCAGCAGCTTTAGCGGCTACGAGCAGTACTTC.

J is TRBJ2-7 and V is TRBV5-4, with TRBD2 matching 12 bases. V shed 4 bases and J 2 bases; nucleotides not matched to a gene: 4. The CDR3 loop spans 15 amino acids. Germline-derived CDR1 and CDR2 are SGHNT and YYREEE (reference sequence). This CDR3 reads CASSPLAGGPYEQYF. For the CDR3, the DNA is TGTGCCAGCAGCCCTCTAGCGGGGGGGCCCTACGAGCAGTACTTC.

In its sample, this clone was seen once. This chain joins TRBV15 and TRBJ1-1, with D maybe TRBD1 (6 bases). This CDR3 is built from 14 residues. V dropped 10 bases and J dropped 6 bases, with 21 bases sitting between them. The germline gives CDR1 LNHNV, CDR2 YYDKDF (reference sequence). CDR3 coding DNA: TGTGCCATCCAAGGGGGGGGCAGATTGTCTGAAGCTTTCTTT. As protein: CAIQGGGRLSEAFF.